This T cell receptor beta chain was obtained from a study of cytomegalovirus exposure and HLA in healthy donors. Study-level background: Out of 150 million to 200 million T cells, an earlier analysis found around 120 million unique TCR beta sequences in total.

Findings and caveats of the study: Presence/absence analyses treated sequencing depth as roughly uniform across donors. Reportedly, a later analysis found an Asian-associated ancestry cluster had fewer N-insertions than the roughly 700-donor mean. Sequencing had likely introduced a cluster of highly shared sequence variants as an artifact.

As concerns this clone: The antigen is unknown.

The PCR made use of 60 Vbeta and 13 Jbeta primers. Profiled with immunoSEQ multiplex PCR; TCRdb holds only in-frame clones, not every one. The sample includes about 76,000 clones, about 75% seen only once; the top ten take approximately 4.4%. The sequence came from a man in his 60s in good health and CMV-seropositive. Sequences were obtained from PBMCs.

The CDR3 nucleotides are TGTGCCAGCAGCAGACTAGTGGGGACGAACACCGGGGAGCTGTTTTTT. Protein sequence: CASSRLVGTNTGELFF. The V and J genes are TRBV5-4 and TRBJ2-2, with D tentatively TRBD2 (6 bases). This CDR3 has 16 amino acids. Germline CDR1 is SGHNT and CDR2 is YYREEE (reference sequence). V was clipped by 4 bases and J by 0 bases, with 13 bases between them.